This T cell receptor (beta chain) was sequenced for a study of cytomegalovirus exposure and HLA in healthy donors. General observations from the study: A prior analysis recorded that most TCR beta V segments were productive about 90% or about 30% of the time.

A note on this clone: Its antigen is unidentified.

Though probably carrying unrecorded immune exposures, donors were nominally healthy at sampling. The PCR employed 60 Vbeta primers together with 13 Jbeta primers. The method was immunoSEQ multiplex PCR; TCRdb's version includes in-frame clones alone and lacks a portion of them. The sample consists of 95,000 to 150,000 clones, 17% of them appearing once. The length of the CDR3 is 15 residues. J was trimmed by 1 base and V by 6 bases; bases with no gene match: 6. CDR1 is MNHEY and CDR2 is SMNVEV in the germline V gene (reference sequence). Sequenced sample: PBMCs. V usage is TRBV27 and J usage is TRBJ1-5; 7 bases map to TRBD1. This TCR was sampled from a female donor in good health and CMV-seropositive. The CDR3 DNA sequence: TGTGCCAGCAGCAAGGACAGGATAAGCAATCAGCCCCAGCATTTT. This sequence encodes CASSKDRISNQPQHF.